This T cell receptor beta chain was found in a study of cytomegalovirus exposure and HLA in healthy donors. PCR was performed using 60 Vbeta and 13 Jbeta primers. TCRdb keeps only in-frame clones here, not all; method: immunoSEQ multiplex PCR. Of hundreds of thousands of clones in the sample, roughly 87% are singletons; the top ten hold roughly 5.5%. The clonotype comes from a man between 35 and 55 years old in good health and CMV-seropositive. The sequencing sample was made of PBMCs.

The CDR3 DNA reads as TGTGCCAGCAGCCGTCGGTTCCTTAATGAAAAACTGTTTTTT. Amino acid sequence: CASSRRFLNEKLFF. The chain uses TRBV13 and TRBJ1-4, with D hard to call. Germline V CDR1 and CDR2: PRHDT, FYEKMQ (reference sequence). Trimming cost V 5 bases and J 4 bases, with 11 bases left between them. The CDR3 contains 14 residues.